These 30 T cell receptor beta chains were all obtained from the same sample, sequenced in a study of blood T cell repertoires in COVID-19. Clones were sequenced by immunoSEQ multiplex PCR, and TCRdb holds only the in-frame ones, with some missing. The data show some 250,000 clones, roughly 84% seen once. The sample taken for sequencing was peripheral blood. The receptors were sampled from a man in his forties or fifties with active or convalescent COVID-19.

The chain carries TRBV18 and TRBJ2-5; TRBD2 agrees at 9 bases. The CDR3 sequence is 16 residues long. Germline CDR1 and CDR2: KGHSH and LQKENI. V lost 3 bases, J lost 4 bases, and 9 bases stayed unmatched. The CDR3 sequence is CASSPLSGGGGETQYF. The DNA of the CDR3 is TGTGCCAGCTCACCCCTTAGCGGGGGCGGAGGAGAGACCCAGTACTTC.

The rearrangement links TRBV18 to TRBJ2-7, with TRBD1 matching over 7 bases. Trimming removed 3 bases from V and 3 bases from J; junction bases left unmatched: 5. The CDR3 consists of 14 residues. CDR1 and CDR2 (germline): KGHSH, LQKENI. The CDR3 protein is CASSPLGQVYEQYF. The CDR3 DNA is TGTGCCAGCTCACCGCTAGGACAGGTCTACGAGCAGTACTTC. Looking up the rest from reference TRBV18 and TRBJ2-7 gives the full variable domain: NAGVMQNPRHLVRRRGQEARLRCSPMKGHSHVYWYRQLPEEGLKFMVYLQKENIIDESGMPKERFSAEFPKEGPSILRIQQVVRGDSAAYFCASSPLGQVYEQYFGPGTRLTVT.

The rearrangement links TRBV5-4 to TRBJ2-6, with D perhaps matching TRBD2 (7 bases). With 1 base removed from V and 0 bases from J, the gap between germline ends came to 11 bases. Germline V gives CDR1 SGHNT, CDR2 YYREEE (reference sequence). The CDR3 has 17 residues. The CDR3 loop reads CASSLMGGHSGANVLTF. CDR3 sequence (DNA): TGTGCCAGCAGCTTGATGGGGGGGCACTCTGGGGCCAACGTCCTGACTTTC. The full variable domain, with the rest looked up from reference TRBV5-4 and TRBJ2-6, is ETGVTQSPTHLIKTRGQQVTLRCSSQSGHNTVSWYQQALGQGPQFIFQYYREEENGRGNFPPRFSGLQFPNYSSELNVNALELDDSALYLCASSLMGGHSGANVLTFGAGSRLTVL.

A word on this clone: This specimen includes other DNA sequences encoding the same CDR3. J is TRBJ1-5 and V is TRBV19; 10 positions match TRBD1. The ends lost 6 bases at V and 2 bases at J; junction bases unmatched: 1. Germline CDR1 is LNHDA and CDR2 is SQIVND (reference sequence). This CDR3 is built from 14 residues. The CDR3 DNA is TGTGCCAGTAGCGGGACAGGGGGCAATCAGCCCCAGCATTTT. Translated, it gives CASSGTGGNQPQHF.

The chain has TRBV7-2 and TRBJ2-7; no clear D. V was cut by 5 bases and J by 3 bases, with 17 bases left in between. The V gene's germline CDR1 is SGHTA and CDR2 FQGNSA. CDR3 length equals 15 residues. The CDR3 spells CASSQREGARYEQYF. The CDR3 bases are TGTGCCAGCAGCCAGCGAGAAGGCGCCCGCTACGAGCAGTACTTC.

The V and J genes are TRBV9 and TRBJ2-2, with D possibly being TRBD2 (5 bases). V was shortened by 3 bases and J by 8 bases, with 17 bases between the two germline ends. This CDR3 comprises 15 residues. The germline gives CDR1 SGDLS, CDR2 YYNGEE. In DNA form, the CDR3 reads TGTGCCAGCAGCGAACCCGGCGGAGGTGGGGGGGAGCTGTTTTTT. It translates to CASSEPGGGGGELFF.

This chain joins TRBV30 and TRBJ1-1; D unclear. Looked up from germline, CDR1 is GTSNPN and CDR2 is SVGIG (reference sequence). This CDR3 is 11 amino acids long. The CDR3 DNA reads as TGTGTGGGCCGATCGAACACTGAAGCTTTCTTT. It codes for CVGRSNTEAFF.

CDR3 bases: TGTGCCAGCAGCCAAGCGGACAGGCTGACCGAAGCTTTCTTT. Translated: CASSQADRLTEAFF. The chain is built from TRBV3-1 (or the pseudogene TRBV3-2) and TRBJ1-1, with 7 nucleotides matching TRBD1. V shed 1 base, J shed 8 bases, and the junction held 7 bases outside the gene matches. The CDR3 spans 14 residues. The germline CDR1 and CDR2 sequences are LGHDT and YNNKEL (reference sequence).

This clone has a single count. The chain couples TRBV11-2 to TRBJ2-3; TRBD2 aligns across 10 bases. The germline gives CDR1 SGHAT, CDR2 FQNNGV. The length of the CDR3 is 14 residues. The trim removed 11 bases at V and 3 bases at J, leaving 8 bases unmatched. The CDR3 protein is CAVKSSGGTDTQYF. The CDR3 nucleotides read TGTGCCGTCAAGAGTAGCGGGGGGACAGATACGCAGTATTTT.

The chain employs TRBV2 and TRBJ2-3; D gene ambiguous. The V gene's germline CDR1 is SNHLY and CDR2 FYNNEI. CDR3 length: 11 residues. V was shortened by 8 bases and J by 5 bases, with 8 bases between the two germline ends. This chain's CDR3 is CASLSGDTQYF. CDR3 in DNA: TGTGCCAGCTTGTCGGGAGATACGCAGTATTTT.

The chain links TRBV7-9 to TRBJ2-3; D may be TRBD2 (6 bases). This CDR3 has 14 residues. Germline V gives CDR1 SEHNR, CDR2 FQNEAQ (reference sequence). The ends were cut back, 3 bases at V and 8 bases at J, with 15 bases in the middle. Written as DNA, the CDR3 is TGTGCCAGCAGCTTGGAGGGGCCGGAGATTACGCAGTATTTT. This sequence encodes CASSLEGPEITQYF. The complete variable domain, with remaining parts taken from reference TRBV7-9 and TRBJ2-3, reads DTGVSQNPRHKITKRGQNVTFRCDPISEHNRLYWYRQTLGQGPEFLTYFQNEAQLEKSRLLSDRFSAERPKGSFSTLEIQRTEQGDSAMYLCASSLEGPEITQYFGPGTRLTVL.

The rearrangement links TRBV9 to TRBJ2-5; 8 nucleotides line up with TRBD1. This CDR3 region has 14 residues. The V and J ends lost 4 bases and 3 bases, in that order; junction bases with no gene match: 5. Germline CDR1 and CDR2: SGDLS and YYNGEE. The CDR3 here is CASSSGQGKETQYF. The CDR3 region has the DNA TGTGCCAGCAGCTCCGGACAGGGAAAAGAGACCCAGTACTTC.

This chain links TRBV27 with TRBJ2-2, with D tentatively TRBD1 (6 bases). V lost 4 bases, J lost 1 base, and 7 bases lay in between. The CDR3 consists of 14 residues. CDR1 and CDR2 (germline): MNHEY, SMNVEV (reference sequence). The CDR3 DNA sequence: TGTGCCAGCAGTTGGACAGTGAACACCGGGGAGCTGTTTTTT. Its protein product is CASSWTVNTGELFF.

The chain combines TRBV29-1 with TRBJ2-4, with 9 positions matching TRBD1. After removal of 3 bases from V and 9 bases from J, the junction contained 6 bases not matched to a gene. CDR1 is SQVTM, CDR2 ANQGSEA, per germline. The CDR3 loop spans 13 amino acids. As DNA, the CDR3 is TGCAGCGTTGATGGTCTGACAGGGGGCATTCAGTACTTC. Encoded protein: CSVDGLTGGIQYF.

This chain connects TRBV15 to TRBJ1-4; 8 bases agree with TRBD1. The CDR3 length is 16 residues. Germline V gives CDR1 LNHNV, CDR2 YYDKDF (reference sequence). V shed 1 base and J 2 bases; nucleotides not matched to a gene: 3. The CDR3 nucleotides read TGTGCCACCAGCAGAGGAAGACAGGGGACTAATGAAAAACTGTTTTTT. As protein: CATSRGRQGTNEKLFF. The complete variable domain, with remaining parts taken from reference TRBV15 and TRBJ1-4, reads DAMVIQNPRYQVTQFGKPVTLSCSQTLNHNVMYWYQQKSSQAPKLLFHYYDKDFNNEADTPDNFQSRRPNTSFCFLDIRSPGLGDTAMYLCATSRGRQGTNEKLFFGSGTQLSVL.

The CDR3 spells CATSETTRSEQFF. CDR3 nucleotide sequence: TGTGCCACCAGTGAGACGACAAGATCCGAGCAGTTCTTC. The chain uses TRBV24-1 and TRBJ2-1; D is unresolved. CDR3 length equals 13 residues. The germline V gene encodes CDR1 KGHDR and CDR2 SFDVKD. The V and J ends lost 4 bases and 10 bases respectively, with 13 bases between them.

The gene calls are TRBV4-1 and TRBJ1-2, with D unresolved. From germline, CDR1 is MGHRA and CDR2 YSYEKL. V shed 1 base and J shed 2 bases, with 11 bases lying between them. CDR3 length: 15 residues. DNA of the CDR3: TGCGCCAGCAGCCAAGTTGCAGGCGAAAACTATGGCTACACCTTC. This encodes CASSQVAGENYGYTF.

The CDR3 protein is CASSRRGRGEATDTQYF. For the CDR3, the DNA is TGCGCCAGCTCCCGGCGGGGGCGGGGGGAAGCCACAGATACGCAGTATTTT. The chain couples TRBV5-1 to TRBJ2-3; TRBD2 matches 8 bases. There are 17 residues in the CDR3. Germline-derived CDR1 and CDR2 are SGHRS and YFSETQ. The J segment lost 2 bases and the V segment lost 7 bases, leaving 15 bases of the junction unmatched.

V and J are TRBV2 and TRBJ2-3; TRBD1 aligns across 7 bases. J was trimmed by 0 bases and V by 7 bases; bases with no gene match: 7. The CDR3 extends over 15 amino acids. In germline, CDR1 is SNHLY, CDR2 FYNNEI. CDR3 amino acids: CASKRDRGSTDTQYF. CDR3 coding DNA: TGTGCCAGCAAACGGGACAGAGGTAGCACAGATACGCAGTATTTT.

The chain couples TRBV5-6 to TRBJ1-1; TRBD1 matches at 8 bases. Per germline, CDR1 SGHDT and CDR2 YYEEEE. Trimming at V came to 3 bases and at J to 3 bases, leaving 10 bases not matched to a gene. CDR3 length equals 16 residues. The CDR3 region has the DNA TGTGCCAGCAGCTCTAACCTGGACAGGGCCTACACTGAAGCTTTCTTT. This encodes CASSSNLDRAYTEAFF.

The J gene is TRBJ2-2, the V gene TRBV3-1 (or the pseudogene TRBV3-2), with D perhaps matching TRBD2 (6 bases). CDR1 LGHDT and CDR2 YNNKEL come from the germline V gene (reference sequence). Trimming left V 4 bases short and J 2 bases short, with 14 bases between. The CDR3 is 16 amino acids. CDR3 nucleotide sequence: TGTGCCAGCAGCCGGACGGAGGGGCTAAACACCGGGGAGCTGTTTTTT. Residues: CASSRTEGLNTGELFF.

The chain has TRBV20-1 and TRBJ1-1; TRBD1 agrees at 7 bases. This CDR3 is built from 14 residues. The germline gives CDR1 DFQATT, CDR2 SNEGSKA (reference sequence). The V and J ends lost 3 bases and 4 bases, in that order; junction bases with no gene match: 8. CDR3 region: CSASDRVSSTEAFF. CDR3 coding DNA: TGCAGTGCTAGTGACAGGGTTAGTAGCACTGAAGCTTTCTTT.

This rearrangement joins TRBV28 to TRBJ1-4, with D hard to call. V lost 8 bases and J lost 5, with 15 bases in between. The CDR3 loop spans 14 amino acids. Germline lookup yields CDR1 MDHEN and CDR2 SYDVKM. The CDR3 sequence is CASQGTGWNEKLFF. CDR3 DNA sequence: TGTGCCAGCCAAGGTACGGGGTGGAATGAAAAACTGTTTTTT.

The genes are TRBV5-1 and TRBJ1-3; 10 nucleotides match TRBD1. This CDR3 is 15 amino acids long. CDR1 and CDR2 from the germline V gene are SGHRS and YFSETQ. With 5 bases clipped from V and 3 bases from J, the junction kept 5 bases outside the gene matches. CDR3 loop: CASRIGQGVGNTIYF. DNA of the CDR3: TGCGCCAGCAGAATTGGACAGGGGGTTGGAAACACCATATATTTT.

The rearrangement links TRBV12-3 or TRBV12-4 to TRBJ1-2, with D unresolved. With 1 base removed from V and 8 bases from J, the gap between germline ends came to 8 bases. The CDR3 loop spans 12 amino acids. The CDR3 region has the DNA TGTGCCAGCAGTTTAGGGGGAGGCGGCTACACCTTC. Translation gives CASSLGGGGYTF.

J is TRBJ2-7 and V is TRBV29-1, with TRBD2 matching 7 bases. CDR1 and CDR2 from the germline V gene are SQVTM and ANQGSEA. V shed 6 bases and J 2 bases; nucleotides not matched to a gene: 7. CDR3 length: 13 residues. The CDR3 DNA reads as TGCAGCGTAGGGCGGGGAGGGGCCTACGAGCAGTACTTC. Residues: CSVGRGGAYEQYF.

The V gene is TRBV20-1, the J gene TRBJ2-5, with 7 bases matching TRBD1. CDR1 DFQATT and CDR2 SNEGSKA come from the germline V gene (reference sequence). This CDR3 region has 11 residues. V was clipped by 6 bases and J by 4 bases; unmatched bases: 2. CDR3: CSAGGRETQYF. The CDR3 DNA follows: TGCAGTGCAGGGGGCAGAGAGACCCAGTACTTC.

This clone was recorded a few times. The chain carries TRBV5-1 and TRBJ1-5, with D perhaps TRBD1 (5 bases). This CDR3 comprises 17 residues. V was trimmed by 4 bases and J by 0 bases, leaving 17 bases between them. Germline CDR1 is SGHRS and CDR2 is YFSETQ. Here the CDR3 reads CASSPGPVGSSNQPQHF. DNA for the CDR3: TGCGCCAGCAGCCCAGGGCCAGTGGGCTCTAGCAATCAGCCCCAGCATTTT.

The chain recombines TRBV28 with TRBJ2-3; TRBD2 matches 13 bases. The CDR3 has 17 amino acids. From germline, CDR1 is MDHEN and CDR2 SYDVKM. V was clipped by 3 bases and J by 3 bases; unmatched bases: 6. CDR3 loop: CASSFGGLAGDTDTQYF. As DNA, the CDR3 is TGTGCCAGCAGTTTCGGAGGACTAGCGGGAGATACAGATACGCAGTATTTT.

This sequence joins TRBV27 and TRBJ2-7; 8 nucleotides align to TRBD1. The CDR3 covers 14 residues. The V gene's germline CDR1 is MNHEY and CDR2 SMNVEV (reference sequence). V gave up 7 bases and J gave up 4 bases; unmatched junction bases: 9. CDR3 in DNA: TGTGCCAGCAAGCGGACAGGGACAGTTTACGAGCAGTACTTC. Protein: CASKRTGTVYEQYF.